This TCR beta chain was identified during a study of Graves' ophthalmopathy and Graves' hyperthyroidism. Researchers turned away patients with other autoimmune diseases, uncontrolled infections, pregnancy or lactation. RNA transcripts were the source from which TCR beta CDR3 regions were amplified. First-round RT-PCR with HTBI primers preceded a second-round multiplex PCR. In TCRdb, the multiplex PCR reads were re-called with MiXCR into one record per CDR3 protein. The sample lists 580,000 or so distinct CDR3 sequences, 35% to 40% occurring once. This sequence was found in an adult man with Graves' hyperthyroidism. The sequenced sample was peripheral blood or thyroid tissue (not recorded which).

CDR3 loop: CATSDGQGVPGGYTF. The DNA of the CDR3 is TGTGCCACCAGTGATGGACAGGGGGTACCCGGTGGCTACACCTTC. V gene TRBV24-1 combines with J gene TRBJ1-2, with 10 bases that match TRBD1. Germline CDR1 and CDR2: KGHDR and SFDVKD. The ends lost 3 bases at V and 7 bases at J; junction bases unmatched: 7. The CDR3 contains 15 residues.